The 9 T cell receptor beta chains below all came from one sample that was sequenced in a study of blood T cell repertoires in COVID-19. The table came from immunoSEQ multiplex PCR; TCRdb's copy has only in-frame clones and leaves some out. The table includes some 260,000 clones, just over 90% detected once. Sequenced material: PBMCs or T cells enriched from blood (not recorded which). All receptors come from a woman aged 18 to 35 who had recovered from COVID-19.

CDR3 coding DNA: TGCGCCAGCTCCAGGACAGGGGTTCGGGATGAGCAGTTCTTC. Amino acid sequence: CASSRTGVRDEQFF. J is TRBJ2-1 and V is TRBV10-1; 9 bases agree with TRBD1. Unmatched junction bases numbered 10, after V lost 8 bases and J lost 8 bases. This CDR3 is built from 14 residues. CDR1 is WNHNN, CDR2 SYGVQD, per germline (reference sequence).

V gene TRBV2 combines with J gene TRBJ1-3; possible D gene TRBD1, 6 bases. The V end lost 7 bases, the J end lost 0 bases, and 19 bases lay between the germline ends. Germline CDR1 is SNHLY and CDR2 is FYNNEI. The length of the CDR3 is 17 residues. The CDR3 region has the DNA TGTGCCAGCAATGGGGGGGCCGGACCGAGCTCTGGAAACACCATATATTTT. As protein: CASNGGAGPSSGNTIYF. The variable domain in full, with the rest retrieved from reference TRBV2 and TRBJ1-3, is EPEVTQTPSHQVTQMGQEVILRCVPISNHLYFYWYRQILGQKVEFLVSFYNNEISEKSEIFDDQFSVERPDGSNFTLKIRSTKLEDSAMYFCASNGGAGPSSGNTIYFGEGSWLTVV.

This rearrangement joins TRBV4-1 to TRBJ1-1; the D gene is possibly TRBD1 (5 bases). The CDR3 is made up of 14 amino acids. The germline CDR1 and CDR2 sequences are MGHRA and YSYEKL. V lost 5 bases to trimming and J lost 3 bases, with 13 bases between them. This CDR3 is CASSTGVGYTEAFF. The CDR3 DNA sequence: TGCGCCAGCAGCACGGGGGTAGGGTACACTGAAGCTTTCTTT.

As DNA, the CDR3 is TGTGCCAGCTCACGCACAGGGGGCTTGGGTAGCAATCAGCCCCAGCATTTT. It specifies CASSRTGGLGSNQPQHF. The chain links TRBV18 to TRBJ1-5; TRBD1 aligns across 9 bases. The trim removed 4 bases at V and 0 bases at J, leaving 7 bases unmatched. CDR1 and CDR2 from the germline V gene are KGHSH and LQKENI. CDR3 length: 17 amino acids.

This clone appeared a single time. CDR3 DNA: TGTGCCAGCTCAGAGGACAGATTAAATGAAAAACTGTTTTTT. Its translation is CASSEDRLNEKLFF. This chain connects TRBV18 to TRBJ1-4; a possible D gene is TRBD1 (6 bases). The germline V and J ends were trimmed by 5 bases and 5 bases, with 12 bases remaining between them. CDR3 length: 14 amino acids. Germline assignment: CDR1 KGHSH and CDR2 LQKENI. Full variable domain (missing parts from reference TRBV18 and TRBJ1-4): NAGVMQNPRHLVRRRGQEARLRCSPMKGHSHVYWYRQLPEEGLKFMVYLQKENIIDESGMPKERFSAEFPKEGPSILRIQQVVRGDSAAYFCASSEDRLNEKLFFGSGTQLSVL.

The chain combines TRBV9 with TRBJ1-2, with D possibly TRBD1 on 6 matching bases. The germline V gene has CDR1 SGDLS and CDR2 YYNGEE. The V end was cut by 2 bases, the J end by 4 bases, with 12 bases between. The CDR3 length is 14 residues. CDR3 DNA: TGTGCCAGCAGCGTCCACACAGGGACCTATGGCTACACCTTC. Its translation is CASSVHTGTYGYTF.

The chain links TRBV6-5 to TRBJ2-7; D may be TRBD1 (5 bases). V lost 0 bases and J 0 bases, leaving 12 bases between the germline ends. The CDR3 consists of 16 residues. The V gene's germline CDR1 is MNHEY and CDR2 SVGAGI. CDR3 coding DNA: TGTGCCAGCAGTTACTCGGATAGGGGTTCCTCCTACGAGCAGTACTTC. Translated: CASSYSDRGSSYEQYF.

CDR3 protein: CASSSGGADTQYF. The CDR3 region has the DNA TGTGCCAGCAGCAGCGGGGGGGCGGATACGCAGTATTTT. The chain links TRBV28 to TRBJ2-3; 10 bases agree with TRBD2. CDR3 length: 13 residues. Germline lookup yields CDR1 MDHEN and CDR2 SYDVKM. V lost 6 bases, J lost 6 bases, and 3 bases stayed unmatched.

CDR3 amino acids: CASQVQVHSGNTIYF. The CDR3 DNA is TGTGCCAGCCAGGTCCAGGTCCACTCTGGAAACACCATATATTTT. The chain links TRBV6-5 to TRBJ1-3; no firm D call. V was pared by 8 bases and J by 0 bases, with 14 bases between. This CDR3 is 15 amino acids long. From germline, CDR1 is MNHEY and CDR2 SVGAGI.